This record covers a single TCR beta chain. Its matching antigen is unknown. One entry per CDR3 protein, called by TCRdb with MiXCR from the 5' RACE reads. The table includes about 55,000 distinct CDR3 sequences, around 21% detected once. Tregs were sorted as CD4+CD25+CD127-/low cells. Findings and caveats of the study: Greatest tumor Treg TCR overlap was with tumor naive CD4+ cells.

This receptor was obtained from a female donor with breast cancer. Sequencing was performed on tumor-infiltrating Tregs sorted from the breast tumor.

CDR3 DNA sequence: TGCGCCAGCAGCGCGGGACAGGCCCACAATGAGCAGTTCTTC. This gives the protein CASSAGQAHNEQFF. The chain carries TRBV5-1 and TRBJ2-1; 8 bases are a match to TRBD1. V shed 4 bases, J shed 5 bases, and the junction held 5 bases outside the gene matches. CDR3 length equals 14 residues. Germline lookup yields CDR1 SGHRS and CDR2 YFSETQ.